Given below is one TCR beta chain in context. Its antigen is not known. These data come from a study of cytomegalovirus exposure and HLA in healthy donors. Study-level results: Most likely, a cluster of highly shared sequence variants arose as a sequencing artifact. Presence/absence analysis assumed near-uniform sequencing depth across donors.

PCR amplification relied on 60 Vbeta primers (plus 13 Jbeta primers). TCRdb's copy holds only in-frame clones and misses some; the assay was immunoSEQ multiplex PCR. The profile shows about 52,000 clones, 65% to 85% of them singletons. The CDR3 spans 16 residues. The specimen was PBMCs. V usage is TRBV21-1 and J usage is TRBJ1-3. TRBV21-1 is a recognized pseudogene. This TCR was recovered from a man younger than 35 in good health and CMV-seronegative. CDR3 DNA: TGTGCCAGCAGCAAAGTGTACGAGGGCTCTGGAAACACCATATATTTT. It encodes CASSKVYEGSGNTIYF.